This T cell receptor beta chain was found in a study of T cell repertoires in ileal Crohn's disease. At the level of the study: Patients had a median roughly 8-year disease duration, and about 36% were active smokers. Thiopurines (around 10) or anti-TNF agents (18) were given postoperatively to about half.

Germline CDR1 and CDR2: PRHDT and FYEKMQ (reference sequence). The V end lost 2 bases, the J end lost 7 bases, and 9 bases lay between the germline ends. The CDR3 is 14 residues long. TCRdb keeps only in-frame clones here, not all; method: immunoSEQ multiplex PCR. The sample includes 25,000 to 35,000 clones, about 81% of them seen just once. About this clone: The antigen is not known.

Overall study results and limits: Clonality above 26.8% at surgery always came with endoscopic recurrence.

This chain links TRBV13 with TRBJ1-6, with a possible D match to TRBD1 (6 bases). The sequencing sample was made of ileal tissue. The sequence was collected from an adult with Crohn's disease. CDR3 sequence: CASSLNRANSPLHF. The CDR3 nucleotides are TGTGCCAGCAGCTTAAACAGGGCCAATTCACCCCTCCACTTT.